This T cell receptor beta chain was obtained from a study of T-cell reconstitution after alpha-beta-depleted transplantation in children. Unique molecular identifiers were incorporated into the prepared TCRbeta library. TCRdb re-derived calls from the PCR reads in MiXCR, one entry per CDR3 protein. The repertoire includes about 640,000 distinct CDR3 sequences, around 17% of them detected once, and under 1.2% sits in the top ten. The source was PBMCs from the stem cell graft donor, collected from the stem cell graft. This receptor was identified in a human donor who donated a stem cell graft to a child with acute myeloid leukemia.

CDR3 region: CASSKDRGLGYGYTF. CDR3 nucleotides: TGTGCCAGCAGCAAAGACAGGGGGCTCGGCTATGGCTACACCTTC. The rearrangement uses TRBV21-1 and TRBJ1-2; the DNA was not compared with TRBD1, the D call given in the table. TRBV21-1 is an annotated pseudogene. The CDR3 contains 15 residues.